A selection of T cell receptor beta chains follows, all from one sample in a study of cytomegalovirus exposure and HLA in healthy donors. Profiled with immunoSEQ multiplex PCR; TCRdb holds only in-frame clones, not every one. Here the sample table reports 95,000 to 150,000 clones. Sequenced sample: PBMCs. The receptors shown here come from a young man in good health and CMV-seronegative. CDR3s include the opening cysteine and the closing phenylalanine or tryptophan. D genes are given only for firm matches.

D	V	J	DNA	CDR3
TRBD2	TRBV7-9	TRBJ2-6	TGTGCCAGCAGCTCCCCGGGGGGCTCTGGGGCCAACGTCCTGACTTTC	CASSSPGGSGANVLTF
.	TRBV6-1	TRBJ2-5	TGTGCCAGCACCCAAGGGGGGGGCGACGAGACCCAGTACTTC	CASTQGGGDETQYF
TRBD2	TRBV5-6	TRBJ2-5	TGTGCCAGCAGCGTGCGACGGGAGGGGTGGCAAGAGACCCAGTACTTC	CASSVRREGWQETQYF
TRBD1	TRBV7-8	TRBJ1-2	TGTGCCAGCAGCCCCCGGGACAGGAAGAGATACACCTTC	CASSPRDRKRYTF
TRBD1	TRBV2	TRBJ1-1	TGTGCCAGGGTGACAGGGGCCACTGAAGCTTTCTTT	CARVTGATEAFF
.	TRBV2	TRBJ2-1	TGTGCCAGCAGTGATAGAAGCCGGACTGGGGATGAGCAGTTCTTC	CASSDRSRTGDEQFF
TRBD2	TRBV28	TRBJ2-6	TGTGCCAGCAGTTTATCCCGTGGCGGCCTTTTCGGGCCGGGAGGTGGGGCCAACGTCCTGACTTTC	CASSLSRGGLFGPGGGANVLTF
TRBD1	TRBV5-5	TRBJ1-2	TGTGCCAGCAGCTTTAATCCGGGACAGGGGAACTATGGCTACACCTTC	CASSFNPGQGNYGYTF
.	TRBV4-1	TRBJ2-5	TGCGCCAGCAGCCAAGTTTTAGCCGGGACAAATCAAGAGACCCAGTACTTC	CASSQVLAGTNQETQYF
.	TRBV5-5	TRBJ1-1	TGTGCCAGCAGCCCGTACGGTGGTGAAGCTTTCTTT	CASSPYGGEAFF
TRBD2	TRBV2	TRBJ2-3	TGTGCCAGCAGTGAGAGGCTAGCGGGGGGCACAGATACGCAGTATTTT	CASSERLAGGTDTQYF
.	TRBV6-1	TRBJ1-2	TGTGCCAGCATTAAAGGAGTAAGCTACACCTTC	CASIKGVSYTF
.	TRBV4-2	TRBJ2-7	TGTGCCAGCAGCCAAGATCGGGCCGGGGTTAGCTCCTACGAGCAGTACTTC	CASSQDRAGVSSYEQYF
.	TRBV10-3	TRBJ2-1	TGTGCCATCCGGGAGTCACAGCTCCTATACAATGAGCAGTTCTTC	CAIRESQLLYNEQFF
TRBD1	TRBV9	TRBJ2-2	TGTGCCAGCAGCGTACCAATATCTGACAGGGGAGGTGGCACCGGGGAGCTGTTTTTT	CASSVPISDRGGGTGELFF
.	TRBV18	TRBJ1-2	TGTGCCAGCTCACCGGGACACTTCTATGGCTACACCTTC	CASSPGHFYGYTF
.	TRBV6-1	TRBJ1-6	TGTGCCAGCAGTGAAGTGGACAGTCGAAATTCACCCCTCCACTTT	CASSEVDSRNSPLHF
TRBD2	TRBV7-2	TRBJ2-1	TGTGCCAGCAGCTTAGGGCCTAGCGGGACCTACAATGAGCAGTTCTTC	CASSLGPSGTYNEQFF
TRBD1	TRBV5-6	TRBJ1-3	TGTGCCAGCAGCTTGGAGCCCGGGACAGGTCGCTCTGGAAACACCATATATTTT	CASSLEPGTGRSGNTIYF
TRBD1	TRBV27	TRBJ1-2	TGTGCCAGCAGTTTAGTATCCGGGACAGGGTCCGGCTACACCTTC	CASSLVSGTGSGYTF
TRBD1	TRBV14	TRBJ1-2	TGTGCCAGCAGCCATGTAAATCAGGGGGAAGTTTATGGCTACACCTTC	CASSHVNQGEVYGYTF
TRBD1	TRBV2	TRBJ1-2	TGTGCCAGCAAGGAAGGACAGGGCACTAACTATGGCTACACCTTC	CASKEGQGTNYGYTF
.	TRBV19	TRBJ1-5	TGTGCCAGTAGTACCCGGGGGGGGAGGGGTCAGCCCCAGCATTTT	CASSTRGGRGQPQHF
.	TRBV23-1	TRBJ1-2	TGCGCCAGCCTCAGGGCCCCCTACACCTTC	CASLRAPYTF
TRBD2	TRBV30	TRBJ2-1	TGTGCCTGGAGTGTATGGTCTAGCGGGGGGAATGAGCAGTTCTTC	CAWSVWSSGGNEQFF
.	TRBV5-4	TRBJ1-3	TGTGCCAGCAGCTTAGCAGGGGACTCTGGAAACACCATATATTTT	CASSLAGDSGNTIYF
TRBD2	TRBV19	TRBJ2-1	TGTGCCAGTAATCTATTTAGCGGGGGGGCCCGTAATGAGCAGTTCTTC	CASNLFSGGARNEQFF
.	TRBV2	TRBJ2-7	TGTGCTAGCAGCCCCATTAGGCTAGCTAGTTACGAGCAGTACTTC	CASSPIRLASYEQYF
TRBD2	TRBV5-1	TRBJ2-1	TGCGCCAGCAGCCTCCTCTTCGGGGCGGGGGGGCCAAATGAGCAGTTCTTC	CASSLLFGAGGPNEQFF
.	TRBV13	TRBJ2-7	TGTGCCAGCAGCTTAGAAACAGCCTACGAGCAGTACTTC	CASSLETAYEQYF
TRBD1	TRBV10-2	TRBJ1-1	TGCGCCAGCAGTGAACAGGACAGGGGTGGCACTGAAGCTTTCTTT	CASSEQDRGGTEAFF
.	TRBV9	TRBJ1-1	TGTGCCAGCAGCGTCACGCATGGGGGGAGAGCTGAAGCTTTCTTT	CASSVTHGGRAEAFF
TRBD1	TRBV5-1	TRBJ2-7	TGCGCCAGCAGCTTTGGGGACAGCGCCTTTTTACAGTACTTC	CASSFGDSAFLQYF
TRBD2	TRBV6-6	TRBJ2-5	TGTGCCAGTACTGGGACTAGTGTTGGTCGAGAGACCCAGTACTTC	CASTGTSVGRETQYF
.	TRBV7-2	TRBJ1-2	TGTGCCAGCAGCTTTATACAGAACTATGGCTACACCTTC	CASSFIQNYGYTF
TRBD2	TRBV6-4	TRBJ2-5	TGTGCCAGCAGCCAGACCGGGGGGGAGGCAGAGACCCAGTACTTC	CASSQTGGEAETQYF
TRBD2	TRBV5-1	TRBJ2-5	TGCGCCAGCAGCTTGGCGCTAGCGGGAGGGGGAGAGACCCAGTACTTC	CASSLALAGGGETQYF
TRBD1	TRBV28	TRBJ1-2	TGTGCCAGTCAGGCCGACAGGGGGCTAGGGGGCTACACCTTC	CASQADRGLGGYTF
.	TRBV6-5	TRBJ1-3	TGTGCCAGCAGTTACTCGAGTGCTGCCTCTGGAAACACCATATATTTT	CASSYSSAASGNTIYF
TRBD1	TRBV19	TRBJ2-1	TGTGCCAGTAGTCTACCCGGGACAGGGATGCAGTTCTTC	CASSLPGTGMQFF
TRBD1	TRBV9	TRBJ2-2	TGTGCCAGCAGCGTAATGGGACAGGGCTCCGGGGAGCTGTTTTTT	CASSVMGQGSGELFF
.	TRBV15	TRBJ1-2	TGTGCCACCAGCAGAGCGACAAAGTTAGGCTACACCTTC	CATSRATKLGYTF
.	TRBV9	TRBJ1-3	TGTGCCAGCAGCCCCGCGGGGAATGGAGGAAACACCATATATTTT	CASSPAGNGGNTIYF
TRBD1	TRBV7-8	TRBJ1-2	TGTGCCAGCAGCATGCGGGACAGACGATCAGCTAACTATGGCTACACCTTC	CASSMRDRRSANYGYTF
.	TRBV10-2	TRBJ2-7	TGCGCCAGCAGTGAGTCGTGGGGGGAGGGGGACTACGAGCAGTACTTC	CASSESWGEGDYEQYF
.	TRBV5-1	TRBJ2-7	TGCGCCAGCAGCGGGGGAGGACAGGTTTTCGAGCAGTACTTC	CASSGGGQVFEQYF
TRBD2	TRBV19	TRBJ2-1	TGTGCCAGTAGTATAGACGGGAGGGCTAAGCAGTTCTTC	CASSIDGRAKQFF
TRBD2	TRBV25-1	TRBJ2-1	TGTGCCAGCAGTGAAGGACTAGCGGGAGCACAATTATACAATGAGCAGTTCTTC	CASSEGLAGAQLYNEQFF
TRBD2	TRBV18	TRBJ2-3	TGTGCCAGCTCACGGCGGGAGAGGACAGATACGCAGTATTTT	CASSRRERTDTQYF
.	TRBV11-2	TRBJ2-1	TGTGCCAGCAGCATGGAGGCGGCCTACAATGAGCAGTTCTTC	CASSMEAAYNEQFF
TRBD1	TRBV7-9	TRBJ2-7	TGTGCCAGCAGCTCCATCCGACAGGGGGTACACGAGCAGTACTTC	CASSSIRQGVHEQYF
.	TRBV5-1	TRBJ1-1	TGCGCCAGCAGCTTGGCACTTCGAGGCACTGAAGCTTTCTTT	CASSLALRGTEAFF
.	TRBV6-1	TRBJ2-7	TGTGCCAGCAGTGACGGGTACGAGCAGTACTTC	CASSDGYEQYF
TRBD1	TRBV2	TRBJ2-2	TGTGCCAGCAGGGGACAGACCCTTGACACCGGGGAGCTGTTTTTT	CASRGQTLDTGELFF
TRBD2	TRBV6-5	TRBJ2-7	TGTGCCAGCAGTCCGACTAGCGGGCCATGGGGACAGTACTTC	CASSPTSGPWGQYF